Shown below are 27 T cell receptor beta chains from a single sample sequenced in a study of immune aging and cytomegalovirus after organ transplant. Libraries came from microwell single-cell capture using BD Rhapsody targeted mRNA and AbSeq reagents. MiXCR, run by TCRdb on the single-cell sequencing reads, gives a single entry per CDR3 protein. The data show 20,000 to 25,000 distinct CDR3 sequences, around 34% seen once. As for time point: five sample-tagged time points from pre-transplant (day -1) to day 368 post-transplant, pooled. The antigens for these receptors are not known. Specimen: CMV peptide-activated CD4+ and CD8+ T cells sorted from blood, collected at five time points, pooled. Subset meaning: sorted CD8+CD137+ and CD4+CD154+ T cells after more than 9 h CMV IE-1 peptide stimulation. The origin of the receptors is a female donor who had a heart transplant and CMV viremia.

The chain joins TRBV27 to TRBJ2-4, with D perhaps assigned TRBD1 or TRBD2 (5 bases each). V lost 3 bases and J 7 bases, leaving 13 bases between the germline ends. Germline V lookup: CDR1 MNHEY, CDR2 SMNVEV (reference sequence). The CDR3 runs 14 residues. The CDR3 reads CASSFQGEGNIQYF. The CDR3 DNA follows: TGTGCCAGCAGTTTCCAGGGAGAGGGGAACATTCAGTACTTC.

This clonotype appeared many times. This chain uses TRBV27 with TRBJ1-5; D gene ambiguous. V lost 0 bases and J 7 bases, leaving 7 bases between the germline ends. CDR1 MNHEY and CDR2 SMNVEV come from the germline V gene (reference sequence). The length of the CDR3 is 13 residues. CDR3 sequence (DNA): TGTGCCAGCAGTTTATCCCTCGAGCAGCCCCAGCATTTT. This translates into CASSLSLEQPQHF.

The chain employs TRBV18 and TRBJ2-1, with a tentative D call TRBD2 (7 bases). V dropped 3 bases and J dropped 3 bases, with 15 bases sitting between them. In germline, CDR1 is KGHSH, CDR2 LQKENI. The CDR3 is 16 residues long. The CDR3 DNA reads TGTGCCAGCTCACCCAAGGGGGTAGCGGGCTACAATGAGCAGTTCTTC. As protein: CASSPKGVAGYNEQFF.

The table lists this clonotype with a few counts. The chain is built from TRBV20-1 and TRBJ2-1; the D gene could be TRBD1 or TRBD2 (5 bases each). The V and J ends lost 3 bases and 15 bases respectively, with 15 bases between them. Germline loops: CDR1 DFQATT, CDR2 SNEGSKA (reference sequence). This CDR3 spans 11 amino acids. CDR3 amino acids: CSARVGTVLFF. The DNA for the CDR3 is TGCAGTGCTAGGGTTGGGACGGTCTTGTTCTTC.

This clonotype was picked up many times. The DNA for the CDR3 is TGTGCCAGCAGTTTCGACAGGGGGTGGAATAATTCACCCCTCCACTTT. It specifies CASSFDRGWNNSPLHF. V gene TRBV27 combines with J gene TRBJ1-6, with 9 bases lining up with TRBD1. The CDR3 has 16 amino acids. V was clipped by 3 bases and J by 5 bases; unmatched bases: 5. Germline V gene sequence: CDR1 MNHEY, CDR2 SMNVEV (reference sequence).

At least ten counts were recorded for this clonotype. V is TRBV10-2 and J is TRBJ2-2, with D possibly being TRBD1 (6 bases). The germline gives CDR1 WSHSY, CDR2 SAAADI. This CDR3 has 15 amino acids. V lost 6 bases, J lost 2 bases, and 13 bases lay in between. The CDR3 nucleotides are TGCGCCAGCAGGGCCCAGGGGCGAAACACCGGGGAGCTGTTTTTT. Translating gives CASRAQGRNTGELFF.

J is TRBJ1-1 and V is TRBV5-1; 9 bases are a match to TRBD1. Germline V lookup: CDR1 SGHRS, CDR2 YFSETQ. There are 14 residues in the CDR3. With V trimmed by 5 bases and J by 5 bases, 7 bases remained unmatched. The CDR3 DNA is TGCGCCAGCAGGCCGACAGGGGGTGAGACTGAAGCTTTCTTT. Translating gives CASRPTGGETEAFF.

CDR3 in amino acids: CASRRERRATQYF. The CDR3 DNA sequence: TGTGCCAGTAGACGGGAGCGAAGGGCTACGCAGTATTTT. This sequence joins TRBV19 and TRBJ2-3; D might be TRBD2 (6 bases). Trimming left V 6 bases short and J 8 bases short, with 15 bases between. Germline CDR1 reads LNHDA; CDR2 reads SQIVND (reference sequence). The CDR3 spans 13 residues.

This chain uses TRBV19 with TRBJ2-2; D may be TRBD2 (5 bases). The length of the CDR3 is 16 residues. From germline, CDR1 is LNHDA and CDR2 SQIVND (reference sequence). Trimming left V 4 bases short and J 5 bases short, with 17 bases between. CDR3 protein: CASSRMEVAVTGELFF. CDR3 bases: TGTGCCAGTAGTAGGATGGAGGTAGCAGTTACCGGGGAGCTGTTTTTT.

CDR3 protein: CASTFSGTGELFF. The CDR3, as DNA: TGTGCCAGCACTTTTAGCGGCACCGGGGAGCTGTTTTTT. The chain links TRBV6-6 to TRBJ2-2; D is possibly TRBD2 (6 bases). The CDR3 loop spans 13 amino acids. The V and J ends lost 7 bases and 4 bases respectively, with 10 bases between them. The germline CDR1 and CDR2 sequences are MNHNY and SVGAGI (reference sequence).

The CDR3 DNA reads as TGTGCCAGCAGCTCGCGACGCGGCGGGAGCGGTAACATTCAGTACTTC. Translating it yields CASSSRRGGSGNIQYF. The chain couples TRBV7-9 to TRBJ2-4; TRBD2 matches at 7 bases. The CDR3 sequence is 16 residues long. J lost 7 bases, V lost 4 bases, and 13 bases had no gene match. CDR1 and CDR2 from the germline V gene are SEHNR and FQNEAQ (reference sequence).

This clonotype was seen at least ten times. The chain has TRBV5-1 and TRBJ2-5; 10 bases align to TRBD1. V was pared by 2 bases and J by 5 bases, with 6 bases of the junction left unmatched. The CDR3 has 15 amino acids. Looked up from germline, CDR1 is SGHRS and CDR2 is YFSETQ. The CDR3 bases are TGCGCCAGCAGCTTTGGGGACAGGGGTTCGGAGACCCAGTACTTC. Protein product: CASSFGDRGSETQYF.

This clonotype was counted at least ten times. A clone one base away is much larger, so this may be a read error. V usage is TRBV5-1 and J usage is TRBJ1-2, with D unclear. There are 13 residues in the CDR3. The V and J ends lost 0 bases and 2 bases respectively, with 5 bases between them. Germline loops: CDR1 SGHRS, CDR2 YFSETQ. The CDR3 DNA is TGCGCCAGCAGCTTGGACGAGAACTATGGCTACACCTTC. Translating it yields CASSLDENYGYTF.

CDR3 region: CSVRGQLIYTF. The CDR3 DNA reads as TGCAGCGTTCGGGGCCAGTTGATCTACACCTTC. The chain uses TRBV29-1 and TRBJ1-2; TRBD1 might be the D (5 bases). Germline CDR1 is SQVTM and CDR2 is ANQGSEA. V was pared by 5 bases and J by 10 bases, with 14 bases between. There are 11 residues in the CDR3.

This clonotype was seen a handful of times. V is TRBV2 and J is TRBJ2-1; 7 bases fit TRBD2. CDR1 SNHLY and CDR2 FYNNEI come from the germline V gene. The J segment lost 3 bases and the V segment lost 6 bases, leaving 5 bases of the junction unmatched. The CDR3 consists of 14 residues. DNA for the CDR3: TGTGCCAGCAGGCGGGAGTTCCACTACAATGAGCAGTTCTTC. The encoded protein is CASRREFHYNEQFF.

The chain carries TRBV6-2 or TRBV6-3 and TRBJ2-3; possibly TRBD1 for D (5 bases). Trimming stripped 4 bases from V and 6 bases from J, with 14 bases between. This CDR3 region has 14 residues. CDR1 is MNHEY and CDR2 is SVGEGT in the germline V gene. CDR3 residues: CASSLRGRSDTQYF. The CDR3 DNA reads as TGTGCCAGCAGTTTAAGGGGCCGGAGCGATACGCAGTATTTT.

V gene TRBV20-1 combines with J gene TRBJ2-7; 9 bases align to TRBD2. Germline lookup yields CDR1 DFQATT and CDR2 SNEGSKA (reference sequence). The CDR3 covers 14 residues. With V trimmed by 0 bases and J by 5 bases, 5 bases remained unmatched. This chain's CDR3 is CSARDAGGPNEQYF. The DNA for the CDR3 is TGCAGTGCTAGAGATGCGGGAGGGCCGAACGAGCAGTACTTC.

The chain couples TRBV5-1 to TRBJ1-1; weak D call: TRBD1 (6 bases). CDR3 length: 14 residues. Germline CDR1 is SGHRS and CDR2 is YFSETQ. Trimming took 4 bases from V and 3 from J, leaving 13 bases between them. The CDR3 protein is CASSLRGRDTEAFF. Here the CDR3 DNA reads TGCGCCAGCAGCCTGAGGGGGAGAGACACTGAAGCTTTCTTT.

In its sample, this clonotype was seen many times. The chain carries TRBV13 and TRBJ1-2; D unclear. V lost 2 bases to trimming and J lost 1 base, with 8 bases between them. Per germline, CDR1 PRHDT and CDR2 FYEKMQ (reference sequence). The CDR3 contains 14 residues. CDR3 loop: CASSLRGINYGYTF. CDR3 in DNA: TGTGCCAGCAGCTTAAGAGGGATTAACTATGGCTACACCTTC.

This clonotype came up a few times. This rearrangement joins TRBV28 to TRBJ2-3; no definite D call. Germline CDR1 is MDHEN and CDR2 is SYDVKM. This CDR3 is 13 amino acids long. Trimming shortened V by 7 bases and J by 6 bases, and 14 bases separated the two germline ends. The CDR3 loop reads CASTPLRLDTQYF. As DNA, the CDR3 is TGTGCCAGCACCCCGCTGAGACTGGATACGCAGTATTTT.

This rearrangement joins TRBV9 to TRBJ2-7; no firm D call. This CDR3 has 13 amino acids. Germline CDR1 reads SGDLS; CDR2 reads YYNGEE. V lost 0 bases, J lost 6 bases, and 10 bases lay in between. In nucleotides, the CDR3 is TGTGCCAGCAGCGTAGGGACCTTGAGCGAGCAGTACTTC. Protein sequence: CASSVGTLSEQYF.

The V and J genes are TRBV18 and TRBJ1-3; the D gene is possibly TRBD1 (5 bases). The CDR3 loop spans 15 amino acids. The germline V and J ends were trimmed by 3 bases and 0 bases, with 9 bases remaining between them. Germline CDR1 is KGHSH and CDR2 is LQKENI. The CDR3 is CASSPGGSSGNTIYF. DNA of the CDR3: TGTGCCAGCTCACCGGGGGGGAGCTCTGGAAACACCATATATTTT.

This clonotype occurred a few times. The genes are TRBV6-5 and TRBJ2-1; possibly TRBD2 for D (5 bases). The CDR3 spans 15 residues. Germline CDR1 reads MNHEY; CDR2 reads SVGAGI. Trimming took off 8 bases at V and 0 bases at J, with 14 bases between the two ends. The CDR3 sequence: CASAEGVVSYNEQFF. CDR3 in DNA: TGTGCCAGCGCTGAGGGAGTAGTCTCCTACAATGAGCAGTTCTTC.

The chain carries TRBV5-1 and TRBJ2-2; D perhaps matches TRBD1 (6 bases). Germline V gives CDR1 SGHRS, CDR2 YFSETQ. The germline V and J ends were trimmed by 10 bases and 6 bases, with 16 bases remaining between them. The CDR3 consists of 13 residues. CDR3 residues: CAGTLNRAGELFF. The CDR3 DNA follows: TGCGCCGGCACCCTAAACAGGGCCGGGGAGCTGTTTTTT.

The sample holds many counts of this clonotype. The chain employs TRBV2 and TRBJ2-7, with 10 nucleotides matching TRBD1. Germline CDR1 and CDR2: SNHLY and FYNNEI. CDR3 length: 15 amino acids. Germline trimming cut 5 bases from V and 5 bases from J; bases unmatched to any gene: 9. CDR3 residues: CASSPPGTGVHEQYF. In DNA, the CDR3 is TGTGCCAGCAGTCCTCCCGGGACAGGGGTCCACGAGCAGTACTTC. The whole variable domain, remainder taken from reference TRBV2 and TRBJ2-7, is EPEVTQTPSHQVTQMGQEVILRCVPISNHLYFYWYRQILGQKVEFLVSFYNNEISEKSEIFDDQFSVERPDGSNFTLKIRSTKLEDSAMYFCASSPPGTGVHEQYFGPGTRLTVT.

A few counts support this clonotype. V and J are TRBV4-1 and TRBJ1-5; D uncertain. CDR3 length: 15 amino acids. V gave up 4 bases and J gave up 2 bases, with 12 bases separating them. Germline CDR1 MGHRA, CDR2 YSYEKL. The CDR3 reads CASSPAQRGNQPQHF. As DNA, the CDR3 is TGCGCCAGCAGCCCGGCCCAGAGGGGCAATCAGCCCCAGCATTTT.

This clonotype occurred many times. This rearrangement joins TRBV20-1 to TRBJ1-1; unclear D gene. CDR1 is DFQATT, CDR2 SNEGSKA, per germline (reference sequence). This CDR3 has 14 amino acids. V lost 3 bases to trimming and J lost 0 bases, with 11 bases between them. This chain's CDR3 is CSARGGMMNTEAFF. The CDR3 DNA reads TGCAGTGCTAGGGGCGGCATGATGAACACTGAAGCTTTCTTT.